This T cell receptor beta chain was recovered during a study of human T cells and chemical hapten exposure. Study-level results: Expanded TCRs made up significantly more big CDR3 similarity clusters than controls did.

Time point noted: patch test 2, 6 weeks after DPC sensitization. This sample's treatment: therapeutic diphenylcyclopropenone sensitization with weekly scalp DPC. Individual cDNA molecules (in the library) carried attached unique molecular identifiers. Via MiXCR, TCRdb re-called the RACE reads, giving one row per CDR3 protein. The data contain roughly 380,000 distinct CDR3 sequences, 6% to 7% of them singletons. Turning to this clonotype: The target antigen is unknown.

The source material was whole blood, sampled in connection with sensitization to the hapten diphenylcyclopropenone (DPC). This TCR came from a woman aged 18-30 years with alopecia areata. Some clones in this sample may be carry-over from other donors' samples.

The CDR3: CASSDDLRGVQYF. As DNA, the CDR3 is TGTGCCAGCAGTGACGATTTGCGGGGGGTCCAGTATTTT. The chain is built from TRBV6-4 and TRBJ2-3, with 8 bases that match TRBD2. The V gene end was trimmed by 2 bases and the J gene end by 12 bases; junction bases not matched to a gene: 7. The CDR3 runs to 13 residues. CDR1 is MRHNA, CDR2 SNTAGT, per germline.